This T cell receptor beta chain was documented in a study of identical twins. In TCRdb, the 5' RACE reads were re-called with MiXCR into one record per CDR3 protein. The sample lists fewer than 650,000 distinct CDR3 sequences, 7.5% to 10% seen once, with 3% in the top ten. This clonotype was detected ten times or more. With V trimmed by 0 bases and J by 10 bases, 0 bases remained unmatched. The CDR3 is 12 residues long. CDR1 is LGHNA and CDR2 is YSLEER in the germline V gene. The same sample was also studied in work on yellow fever vaccine responses in identical twins.

The rearrangement uses TRBV4-3 and TRBJ2-1, with TRBD2 identical over 7 bases. The material sequenced was PBMCs. The source is a woman in her late teens or twenties in good health. The CDR3 sequence: CASSQEGLEQFF. For the CDR3, the DNA is TGCGCCAGCAGCCAAGAGGGACTAGAGCAGTTCTTC.